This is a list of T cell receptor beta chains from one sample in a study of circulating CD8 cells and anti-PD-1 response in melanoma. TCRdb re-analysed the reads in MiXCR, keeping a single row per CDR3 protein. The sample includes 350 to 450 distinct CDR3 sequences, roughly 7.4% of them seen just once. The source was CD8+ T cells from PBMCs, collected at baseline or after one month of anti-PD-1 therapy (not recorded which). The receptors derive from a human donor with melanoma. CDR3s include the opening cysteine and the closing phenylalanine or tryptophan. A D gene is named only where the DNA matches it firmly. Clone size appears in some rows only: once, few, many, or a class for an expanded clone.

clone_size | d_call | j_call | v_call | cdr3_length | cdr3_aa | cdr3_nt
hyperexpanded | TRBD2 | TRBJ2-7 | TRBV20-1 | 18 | CSAWDPGLAGASSYEQYF | TGCAGTGCTTGGGACCCGGGACTAGCGGGGGCCAGCTCCTACGAGCAGTACTTC
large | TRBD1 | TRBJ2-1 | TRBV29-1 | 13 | CSVPGQVNNEQFF | TGCAGCGTTCCCGGACAGGTTAACAATGAGCAGTTCTTC
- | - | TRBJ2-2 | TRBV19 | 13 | CASSQQGPEVLFF | TGTGCCAGTAGTCAACAGGGTCCAGAGGTACTGTTTTTT
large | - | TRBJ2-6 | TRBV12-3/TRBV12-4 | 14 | CASKDRGAYNVLTF | TGTGCCAGCAAGGATCGCGGGGCCTATAACGTCCTGACTTTC
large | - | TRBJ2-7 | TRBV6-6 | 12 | CASSYLHTEQYF | TGTGCCAGCAGTTACCTCCATACCGAGCAGTACTTC
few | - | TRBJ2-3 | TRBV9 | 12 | CASSVGADTQYF | TGTGCCAGCAGCGTAGGGGCAGATACGCAGTATTTT
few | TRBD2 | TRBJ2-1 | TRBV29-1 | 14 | CSAYWGGGAGEQFF | TGCAGCGCCTATTGGGGCGGGGGGGCCGGTGAGCAGTTCTTC
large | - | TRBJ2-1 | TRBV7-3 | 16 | CASSLMVGNSYNEQFF | TGTGCCAGCAGCTTAATGGTGGGGAACTCCTACAATGAGCAGTTCTTC
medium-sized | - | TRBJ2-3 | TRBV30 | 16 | CAWSSGLATSTDTQYF | TGTGCCTGGAGTTCGGGGCTAGCAACTAGCACAGATACGCAGTATTTT
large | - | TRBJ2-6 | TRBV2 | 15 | CASSKPNSGANVLTF | TGTGCCAGCAGTAAACCGAACTCTGGGGCCAACGTCCTGACTTTC
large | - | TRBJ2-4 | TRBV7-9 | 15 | CASSGAGGDENIQYF | TGTGCCAGCAGCGGGGCCGGGGGAGACGAAAACATTCAGTACTTC
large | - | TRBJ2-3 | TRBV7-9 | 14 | CASSLGTAGDTQYF | TGTGCCAGCAGCTTAGGGACCGCCGGGGATACGCAGTATTTT
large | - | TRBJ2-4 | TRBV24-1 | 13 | CATADSNENIQYF | TGTGCCACCGCGGACAGCAACGAAAACATTCAGTACTTC
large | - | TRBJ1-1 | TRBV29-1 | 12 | CSATTGNTEAFF | TGCAGCGCCACGACAGGCAACACTGAAGCTTTCTTT
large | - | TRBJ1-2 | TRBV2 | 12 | CASMEANYGYTF | TGTGCCAGCATGGAAGCTAACTATGGCTACACCTTC
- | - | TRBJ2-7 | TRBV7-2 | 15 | CASSSTPSGYYEQYF | TGTGCCAGCAGCTCGACCCCAAGCGGGTACTACGAGCAGTACTTC
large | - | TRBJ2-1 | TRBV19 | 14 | CASSPTLIYNEQFF | TGTGCCAGTAGTCCTACACTGATTTACAATGAGCAGTTCTTC
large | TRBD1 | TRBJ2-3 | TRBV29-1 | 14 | CSVEGTGVIDTQYF | TGCAGCGTTGAGGGGACAGGGGTTATAGATACGCAGTATTTT
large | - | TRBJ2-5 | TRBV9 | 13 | CASSLWAEETQYF | TGTGCCAGCAGCCTGTGGGCGGAAGAGACCCAGTACTTC
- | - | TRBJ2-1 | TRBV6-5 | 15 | CASSFGLAANNEQFF | TGTGCCAGCAGTTTTGGTCTGGCAGCGAACAATGAGCAGTTCTTC
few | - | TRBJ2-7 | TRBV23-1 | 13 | CASSQSSRAGQYF | TGCGCCAGCAGTCAATCGTCCAGGGCCGGGCAGTACTTC
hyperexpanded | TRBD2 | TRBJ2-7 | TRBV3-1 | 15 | CASSPSGGLGYEQYF | TGTGCCAGCAGCCCCAGCGGGGGGCTAGGCTACGAGCAGTACTTC
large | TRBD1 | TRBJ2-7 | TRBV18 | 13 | CASSGTEHYEQYF | TGTGCCAGCTCCGGGACAGAGCACTACGAGCAGTACTTC
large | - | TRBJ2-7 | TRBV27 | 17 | CASSFAPDRSSSYEQYF | TGTGCCAGCAGTTTTGCCCCAGACAGGTCGAGCTCCTACGAGCAGTACTTC
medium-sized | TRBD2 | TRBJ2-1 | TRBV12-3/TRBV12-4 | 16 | CASSGRAGGLINEQFF | TGTGCCAGCAGTGGGCGGGCGGGGGGCTTAATCAATGAGCAGTTCTTC
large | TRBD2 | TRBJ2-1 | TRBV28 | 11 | CASSTSVEQFF | TGTGCCAGCAGCACTAGCGTTGAGCAGTTCTTC
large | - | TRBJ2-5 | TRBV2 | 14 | CASSEVGAGETQYF | TGTGCCAGCAGTGAAGTGGGCGCCGGGGAGACCCAGTACTTC